The entry that follows covers one T cell receptor beta chain sequence. Its recognized antigen is unknown. Per-base qualities were not stored, and no clone one base away is much larger. At the junction V is shortened by 5 bases and J by 1 base, with 11 bases in between. For CDR1 and CDR2, the germline V gene (reference sequence) lists SEHNR and FQNEAQ. The CDR3 goes from the cysteine to the phenylalanine over 14 residues. Only the CDR3 region is kept as DNA, spanning 42 bases read in frame from base 1. This sample was taken from a study of cytomegalovirus exposure and HLA in healthy donors listed by TCRdb under 2017. At the level of the whole study: According to an earlier analysis of 550 to 700 of the donors, some 180 million T cells yielded some 110 million unique TCR beta sequences and 276 Gb of sequence data. To predict cytomegalovirus infection status, the study brought together high-throughput TCR immunosequencing, statistical association of individual TCRs with disease status, and machine learning. The study aimed to test whether cataloging public T cell receptors could reveal signatures of past pathogen exposure. Of the roughly 400 genotyped donors, 81% fell in the genetic ancestry cluster associated with self-reported Caucasian donors. An early release covering roughly 600 HLA-typed donors comprised approximately 300 gigabases of sequencing data and tens of millions of unique TCR sequences. The T cell repertoires of several hundred subjects were profiled by immunosequencing and related to cytomegalovirus serostatus. Typing coverage differed by locus: A, B, C, DRB1 and DQB1 were typed in about 620-640 donors, DQA1 in about 500, DPA1 in 606, and DPB1 in just under 490. Donor age, sex, ethnicity and CMV serostatus were compiled together with the repertoire data. In a later genetic analysis, genome-wide SNP genotypes for about 65% of the 666 donors were used, and that subset was treated as a discovery cohort. Rather than using new phenotypic data, the later analysis identified candidate immune exposures from TCR beta sequences and from how often those sequences occurred across donors. Along with the 666-subject first cohort, a separate validation cohort of over a hundred different subjects was used. Several DR-DQ haplotypes were treated as single units for association and clustering because of strong linkage in the cohort. HLA typing covered class I and class II loci at four-digit resolution. In an earlier analysis of roughly 580 of the donors, high-throughput TCR beta sequencing was used to judge whether each TCR beta V gene segment behaved as functional or pseudogenic. Across 300 to 500 genotyped donors of the cohort, an average of roughly 230,000 unique TCR beta nucleotide sequences per donor were sequenced, and 15% to 20% of those sequences were non-productive. A later analysis re-examined previously published TCR beta repertoires from more than 600 donors and added high-resolution HLA genotyping to investigate patterns of TCR occurrence. Every repertoire in the discovery cohort had been generated on one and the same sequencing platform.

Overall study results and their limits: The earlier analysis of some 560 of the donors excluded around 17 rarely observed V segments, including chromosome 9 orphons, because counts were too low. A few of the identified cytomegalovirus-associated TCR beta chains were confirmed in vitro to be specific for cytomegalovirus antigens. Linkage disequilibrium might explain the correlated functional status among segregating V segments, but an unknown experimental factor could not be excluded. Sequencing depth was assumed to be roughly uniform across donors in the presence/absence analyses, though that assumption may not hold. In an earlier analysis of some 640 of the donors, most TCR beta V segments were observed in productive rearrangements about 90% or about 30% of the time, broadly matching IMGT annotations. Most TCR sequences were observed very rarely across donors, whereas some public TCRs were present in many individuals. Because some donors lacked HLA typing at each locus, the association tests relied only on the typed subset. A further reported finding was that TCR beta sequences accurately predicted the HLA-A and HLA-B alleles for most subjects in the first cohort. A later analysis found that TCR association rates varied across HLA loci, with DRB1 alleles showing the most associated TCRs and HLA-C alleles the fewest. Immune exposure information for the cohort was limited to CMV serostatus. Some IMGT-functional V segments, including TRBV6-2 and TRBV6-3, could not be told apart with the 87-base-pair reads, so those segments were excluded. The cohort was sequenced for TCR beta chains only, and without alpha or paired-chain data the features that could be detected were limited. V-gene and J-gene trimming of TCR beta chains was associated with a missense DCLRE1C variant in a later genetic analysis, and the association was replicated in an independent cohort. In a later analysis, several top co-occurrence clusters were reported to appear linked to parvovirus B19, influenza, CMV and Epstein-Barr virus. Assigning TCR associations to individual alleles was difficult when HLA alleles, especially DR and DQ, strongly co-occurred. The study gave a list of 150 to 200 TCR beta chains associated with cytomegalovirus. A later analysis found that HLA-associated TCR beta chains were more clonally expanded and had lower generation probabilities than equally common non-associated chains. Most CMV-associated TCR beta chains appeared to be HLA-restricted in a later analysis, and the HLA associations seemed to be driven largely by CMV exposure. At a false discovery rate of 0.05, a later analysis linked 16,000 or so TCR beta sequences to specific HLA alleles. Cytomegalovirus status was reported to be diagnosed by the classifier with high specificity and sensitivity in both the original and validation cohorts. It was suggested by the authors that the approach could potentially be generalized to other disease states and immunological phenotypes. A cluster of highly shared sequence variants was judged likely to represent a technical artifact of the sequencing pipeline. According to a later genetic analysis, donors in an Asian-associated ancestry cluster had fewer N-insertions in productive TCRs than the approximately 710-donor mean.

The cohort comprised some 700 healthy bone marrow donors. Cohort members were all nominally healthy when sampled, although unrecorded immune exposures were likely present. The donor was CMV seronegative and belonged to the group of over 300 seronegative cohort members. Every donor gave a peripheral blood sample, and the peripheral blood mononuclear cells from that sample were used for TCR beta sequencing. Genomic DNA was extracted from the blood cell samples with the Qiagen DNeasy Blood Extraction Kit. The receptor library was made with the immunoSEQ multiplex PCR assay. The multiplex PCR relied on a mix of 60 forward primers for TCR Vbeta segments and 13 reverse primers for TCR Jbeta segments. Amplification of the CDR3 region of rearranged TCR beta genes was performed with a multiplex PCR assay on genomic DNA. The amplified TCR beta libraries were sequenced on the Illumina HiSeq System as 87-base-pair reads. On the authors' methods: Across the 500 to 750 repertoires, a later analysis counted some 81 million unique TCR beta chains, around 11 million of which were shared by at least two donors. A nearest-neighbor algorithm error-corrected the raw reads and collapsed the reads into unique sequences, merging closely related sequences to remove PCR and sequencing errors. V, D and J gene segments were assigned by aligning CDR3 sequences to IMGT reference sequences. Each retained sequence needed at least a six-nucleotide match to both a V gene segment and a J gene segment. A rearrangement was called productive if the CDR3 had no stop codons and remained in frame with V and J, and every other rearrangement was called non-productive. CDR3 was defined according to IMGT convention as the region running from the second conserved V-encoded cysteine to the conserved J-encoded phenylalanine. Sequences without an unambiguous match to a single V gene segment were excluded from the earlier analysis of a few hundred of the donors. An earlier analysis of 550 to 650 of the donors classified V segments as functional when productive rearrangements were above 56.7% and as segregating when the standard deviation between donors was above 5%. A statistical classification framework was built for diagnosing cytomegalovirus status from the catalog of TCR beta chain sequences. V and J gene assignment, in a later analysis, came from comparing TCR nucleotide sequences with IMGT/GENE-DB human TR gene sequences. The TCRdist pipeline was used in a later analysis to assign CDR3 sequences and most-parsimonious VDJ recombination scenarios. A later analysis defined each TCR beta chain by its CDR3 amino acid sequence plus V-gene family, and excluded reads lacking a unique V-gene family. As a way to deal with suspected cross-contamination and a sequencing artifact, a later analysis dropped over 550 nucleotide sequences that were highly shared and had low generation probability. A later analysis calculated a clonal expansion index for each public chain from normalized within-repertoire ranks of inferred template counts. A later analysis computed generation probabilities with a VDJ recombination model fitted to out-of-frame rearrangements, and checked the results against IGoR. A later analysis scored TCR-TCR, TCR-HLA and TCR-CMV co-occurrence with hypergeometric tests, applying a repertoire-size bias correction to TCR pairs. A later analysis estimated false discovery rates by permuting HLA or CMV assignments 20 times. In a later analysis, co-occurring TCRs were grouped using DBSCAN, and TCRdist sequence similarity was added for clustering within HLA-allele-positive subsets. For co-occurrence clustering, repertoires with fewer than 30,000 or more than 120,000 public chains were excluded, along with roughly five repertoires with anomalous nucleotide sharing. In its TCRdb copy, this immuneACCESS table keeps in-frame sequences only and misses some clones. Where compared with another copy, unresolved V genes explain less than half of these, and the others have no known cause. From that table come the V and J calls and clone size; the DNA was used to work out D and trimming. Counted in this sample were some 140,000 clones; roughly 80% of them appeared once. The ten largest clones capture 0.94% of the sample.

The chain employs TRBV7-9 and TRBJ1-2, with no confident D gene call. The receptor was derived from a woman between 55 and 75 years old in good health and CMV-seronegative. Sequencing was carried out using PBMCs. The DNA sequence reads TGTGCCAGCAGCCCCACACAGCTTAACTATGGCTACACCTTC. Its translation is CASSPTQLNYGYTF.